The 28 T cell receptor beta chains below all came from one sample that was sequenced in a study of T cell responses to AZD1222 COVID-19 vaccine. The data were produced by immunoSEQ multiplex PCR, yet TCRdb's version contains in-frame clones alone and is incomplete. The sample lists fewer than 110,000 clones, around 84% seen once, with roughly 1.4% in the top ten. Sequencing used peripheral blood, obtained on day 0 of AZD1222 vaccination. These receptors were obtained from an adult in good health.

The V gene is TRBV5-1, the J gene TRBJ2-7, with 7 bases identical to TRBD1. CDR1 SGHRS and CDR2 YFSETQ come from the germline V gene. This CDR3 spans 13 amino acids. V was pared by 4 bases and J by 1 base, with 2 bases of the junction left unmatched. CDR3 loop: CASSRGQSYEQYF. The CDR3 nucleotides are TGCGCCAGCAGCCGGGGACAGTCCTACGAGCAGTACTTC. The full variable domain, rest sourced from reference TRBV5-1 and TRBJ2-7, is KAGVTQTPRYLIKTRGQQVTLSCSPISGHRSVSWYQQTPGQGLQFLFEYFSETQRNKGNFPGRFSGRQFSNSRSEMNVSTLELGDSALYLCASSRGQSYEQYFGPGTRLTVT.

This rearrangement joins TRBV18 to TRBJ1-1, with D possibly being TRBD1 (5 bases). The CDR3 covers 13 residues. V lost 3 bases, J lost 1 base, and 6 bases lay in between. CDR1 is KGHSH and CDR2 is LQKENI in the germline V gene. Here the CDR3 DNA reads TGTGCCAGCTCACCGACAGAGAACACTGAAGCTTTCTTT. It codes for CASSPTENTEAFF.

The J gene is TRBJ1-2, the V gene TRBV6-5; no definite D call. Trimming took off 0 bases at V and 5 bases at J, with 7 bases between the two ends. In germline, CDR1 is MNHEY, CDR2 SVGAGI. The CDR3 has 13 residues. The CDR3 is CASSYSFEYGYTF. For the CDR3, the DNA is TGTGCCAGCAGTTACTCTTTTGAGTATGGCTACACCTTC.

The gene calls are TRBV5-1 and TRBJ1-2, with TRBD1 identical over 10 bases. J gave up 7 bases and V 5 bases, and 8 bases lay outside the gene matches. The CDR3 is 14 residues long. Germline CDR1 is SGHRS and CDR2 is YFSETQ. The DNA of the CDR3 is TGCGCCAGCAGATTCGGGACAGGGGCGAGTGGCTACACCTTC. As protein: CASRFGTGASGYTF.

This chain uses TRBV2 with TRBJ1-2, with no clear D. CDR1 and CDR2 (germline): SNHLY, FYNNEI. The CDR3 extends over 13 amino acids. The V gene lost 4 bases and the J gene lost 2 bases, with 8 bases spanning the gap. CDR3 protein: CASSGRPNYGYTF. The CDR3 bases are TGTGCCAGCAGTGGACGGCCGAACTATGGCTACACCTTC.

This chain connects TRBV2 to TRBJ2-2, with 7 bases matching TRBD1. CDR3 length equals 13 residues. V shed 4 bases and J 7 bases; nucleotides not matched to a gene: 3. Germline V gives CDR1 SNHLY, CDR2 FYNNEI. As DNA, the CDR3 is TGTGCCAGCAGTGTCAGACAGGGCGGGGAGCTGTTTTTT. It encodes CASSVRQGGELFF.

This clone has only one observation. The CDR3 coding sequence is TGTGCCAGTAGTATATCTCGGGGTACGACTGAAGCTTTCTTT. As protein: CASSISRGTTEAFF. The chain employs TRBV19 and TRBJ1-1; D gene unclear. From germline, CDR1 is LNHDA and CDR2 SQIVND (reference sequence). With 2 bases removed from V and 5 bases from J, the gap between germline ends came to 12 bases. This CDR3 spans 14 amino acids.

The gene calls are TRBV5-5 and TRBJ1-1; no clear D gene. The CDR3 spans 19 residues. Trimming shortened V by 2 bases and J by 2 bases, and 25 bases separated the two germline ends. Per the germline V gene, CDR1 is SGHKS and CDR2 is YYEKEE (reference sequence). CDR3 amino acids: CASSLLTPRTSLKNTEAFF. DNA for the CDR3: TGTGCCAGCAGCTTATTGACGCCCAGAACCTCCTTAAAAAACACTGAAGCTTTCTTT.

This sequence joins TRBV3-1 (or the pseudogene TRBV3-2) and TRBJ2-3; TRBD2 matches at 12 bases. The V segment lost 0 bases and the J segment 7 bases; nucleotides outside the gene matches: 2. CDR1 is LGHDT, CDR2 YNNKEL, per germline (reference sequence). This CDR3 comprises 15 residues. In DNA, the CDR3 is TGTGCCAGCAGCCAAGACGGACTAGCGGGATATACGCAGTATTTT. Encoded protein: CASSQDGLAGYTQYF.

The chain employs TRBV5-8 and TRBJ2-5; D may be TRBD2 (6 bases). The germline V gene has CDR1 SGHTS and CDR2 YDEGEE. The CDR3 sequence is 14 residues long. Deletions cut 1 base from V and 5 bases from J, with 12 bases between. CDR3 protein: CASSLWGEGETQYF. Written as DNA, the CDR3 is TGTGCCAGCAGCTTGTGGGGGGAAGGTGAGACCCAGTACTTC.

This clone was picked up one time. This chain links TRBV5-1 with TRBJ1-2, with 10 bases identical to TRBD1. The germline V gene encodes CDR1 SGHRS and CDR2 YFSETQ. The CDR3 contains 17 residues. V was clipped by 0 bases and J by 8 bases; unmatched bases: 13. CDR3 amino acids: CASSLDLVGTGVGGYTF. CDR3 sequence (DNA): TGCGCCAGCAGCTTGGATCTGGTTGGGACAGGGGTAGGAGGCTACACCTTC.

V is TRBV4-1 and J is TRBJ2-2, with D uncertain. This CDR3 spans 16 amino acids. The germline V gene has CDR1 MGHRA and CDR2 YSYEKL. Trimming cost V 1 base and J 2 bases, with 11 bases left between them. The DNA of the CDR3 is TGCGCCAGCAGCCAAGTCCTCAGCATAAACACCGGGGAGCTGTTTTTT. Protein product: CASSQVLSINTGELFF.

CDR3 sequence reads: CATSRPGGSGGEQYF. DNA for the CDR3: TGTGCCACCAGCAGACCAGGGGGCTCGGGGGGAGAGCAGTACTTC. The V and J genes are TRBV15 and TRBJ2-7, with D maybe TRBD1 (8 bases). The CDR3 runs to 15 residues. Germline V gene sequence: CDR1 LNHNV, CDR2 YYDKDF (reference sequence). V lost 2 bases and J lost 7, with 18 bases in between.

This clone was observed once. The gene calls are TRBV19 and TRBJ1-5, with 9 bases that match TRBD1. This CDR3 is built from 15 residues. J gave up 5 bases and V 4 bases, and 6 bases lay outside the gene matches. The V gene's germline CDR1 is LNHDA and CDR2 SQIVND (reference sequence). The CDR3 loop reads CASSNTGGNHQPQHF. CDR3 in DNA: TGTGCCAGTAGTAATACAGGGGGCAATCATCAGCCCCAGCATTTT.

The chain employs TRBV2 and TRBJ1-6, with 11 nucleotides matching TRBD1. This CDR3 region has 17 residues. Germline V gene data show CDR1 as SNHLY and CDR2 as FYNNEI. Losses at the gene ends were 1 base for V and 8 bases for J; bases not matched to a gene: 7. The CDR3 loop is CASSEVRGGQGDSPLHF. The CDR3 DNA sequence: TGTGCCAGCAGTGAAGTTCGAGGGGGACAGGGGGATTCACCCCTCCACTTT.

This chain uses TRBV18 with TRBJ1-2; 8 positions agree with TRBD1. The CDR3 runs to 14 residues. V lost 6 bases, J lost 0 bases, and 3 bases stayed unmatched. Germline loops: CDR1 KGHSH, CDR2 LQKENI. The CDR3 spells CASSLTGANYGYTF. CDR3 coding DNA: TGTGCCAGCTCCTTGACAGGGGCTAACTATGGCTACACCTTC.

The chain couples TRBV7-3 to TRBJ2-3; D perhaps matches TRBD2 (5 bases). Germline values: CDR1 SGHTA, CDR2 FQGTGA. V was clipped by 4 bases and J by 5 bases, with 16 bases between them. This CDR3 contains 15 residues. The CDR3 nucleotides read TGTGCCAGCAGCTCCGCGTCGTGGGCGGGAGATACGCAGTATTTT. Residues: CASSSASWAGDTQYF. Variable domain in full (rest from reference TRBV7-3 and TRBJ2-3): GAGVSQTPSNKVTEKGKYVELRCDPISGHTALYWYRQSLGQGPEFLIYFQGTGAADDSGLPNDRFFAVRPEGSVSTLKIQRTERGDSAVYLCASSSASWAGDTQYFGPGTRLTVL.

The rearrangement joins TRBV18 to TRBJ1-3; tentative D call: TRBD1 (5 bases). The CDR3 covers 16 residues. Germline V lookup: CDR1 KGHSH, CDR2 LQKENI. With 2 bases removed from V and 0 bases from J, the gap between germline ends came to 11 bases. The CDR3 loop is CASSPLQAISGNTIYF. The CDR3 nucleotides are TGTGCCAGCTCACCATTACAGGCGATCTCTGGAAACACCATATATTTT.

DNA of the CDR3: TGTGCCAGTAGTACATCCGGGGGTTTCAATCAGCCCCAGCATTTT. The encoded protein is CASSTSGGFNQPQHF. This chain joins TRBV19 and TRBJ1-5; possibly TRBD1 for D (5 bases). V lost 4 bases, J lost 3 bases, and 13 bases lay in between. CDR1 and CDR2 from the germline V gene are LNHDA and SQIVND (reference sequence). This CDR3 is built from 15 residues.

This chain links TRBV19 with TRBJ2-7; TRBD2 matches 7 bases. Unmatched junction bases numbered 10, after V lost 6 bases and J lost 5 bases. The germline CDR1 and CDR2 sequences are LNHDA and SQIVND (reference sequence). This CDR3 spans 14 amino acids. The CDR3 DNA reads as TGTGCCAGTAGGGGGGGAGGGAATTGGAACGAGCAGTACTTC. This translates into CASRGGGNWNEQYF.

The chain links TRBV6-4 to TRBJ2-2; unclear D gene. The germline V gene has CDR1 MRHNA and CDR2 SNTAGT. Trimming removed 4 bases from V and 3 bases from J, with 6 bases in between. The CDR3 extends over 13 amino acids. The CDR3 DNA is TGTGCCAGCAGTGCCAGTGACACCGGGGAGCTGTTTTTT. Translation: CASSASDTGELFF.

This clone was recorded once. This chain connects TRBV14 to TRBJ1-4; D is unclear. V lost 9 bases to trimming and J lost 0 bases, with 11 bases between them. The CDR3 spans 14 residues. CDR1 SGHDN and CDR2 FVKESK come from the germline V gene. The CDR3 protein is CASSDEPTNEKLFF. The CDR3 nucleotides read TGTGCCAGTTCCGACGAACCAACTAATGAAAAACTGTTTTTT.

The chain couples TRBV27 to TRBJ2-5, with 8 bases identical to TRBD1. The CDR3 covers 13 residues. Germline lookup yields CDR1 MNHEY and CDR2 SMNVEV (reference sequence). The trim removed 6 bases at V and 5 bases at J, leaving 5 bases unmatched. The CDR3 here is CASRETGVETQYF. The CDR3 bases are TGTGCCAGCAGGGAGACAGGGGTGGAGACCCAGTACTTC.

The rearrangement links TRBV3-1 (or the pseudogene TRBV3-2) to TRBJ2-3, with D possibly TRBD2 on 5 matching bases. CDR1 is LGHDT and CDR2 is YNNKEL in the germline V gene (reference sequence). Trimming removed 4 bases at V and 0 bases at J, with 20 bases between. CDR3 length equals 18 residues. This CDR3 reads CASSPLADSNPSTDTQYF. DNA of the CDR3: TGTGCCAGCAGCCCGTTGGCGGACTCAAACCCTAGCACAGATACGCAGTATTTT.

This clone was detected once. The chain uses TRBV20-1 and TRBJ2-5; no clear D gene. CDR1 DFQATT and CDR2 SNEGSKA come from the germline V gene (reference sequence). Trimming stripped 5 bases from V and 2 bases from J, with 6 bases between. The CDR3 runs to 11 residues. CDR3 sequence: CSALRQETQYF. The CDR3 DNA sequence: TGCAGTGCTCTCAGACAAGAGACCCAGTACTTC.

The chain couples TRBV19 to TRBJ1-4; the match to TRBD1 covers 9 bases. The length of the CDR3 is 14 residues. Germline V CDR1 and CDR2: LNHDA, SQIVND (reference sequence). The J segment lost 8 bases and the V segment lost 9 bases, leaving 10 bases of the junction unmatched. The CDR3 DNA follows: TGTGCCAGCTCGGGGGGACAGGGTGACGAAAAACTGTTTTTT. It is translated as CASSGGQGDEKLFF.

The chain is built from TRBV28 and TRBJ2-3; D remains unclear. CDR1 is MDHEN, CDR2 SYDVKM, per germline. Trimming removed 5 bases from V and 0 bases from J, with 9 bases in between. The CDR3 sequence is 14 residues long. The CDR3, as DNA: TGTGCCAGCAGTGCGGATTCTAGCACAGATACGCAGTATTTT. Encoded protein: CASSADSSTDTQYF.

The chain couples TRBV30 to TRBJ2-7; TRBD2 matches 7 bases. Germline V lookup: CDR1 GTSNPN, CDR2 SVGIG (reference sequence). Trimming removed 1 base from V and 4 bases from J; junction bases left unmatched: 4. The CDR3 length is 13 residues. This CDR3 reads CAWSGGGYYEQYF. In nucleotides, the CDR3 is TGTGCCTGGAGTGGGGGAGGGTATTACGAGCAGTACTTC.